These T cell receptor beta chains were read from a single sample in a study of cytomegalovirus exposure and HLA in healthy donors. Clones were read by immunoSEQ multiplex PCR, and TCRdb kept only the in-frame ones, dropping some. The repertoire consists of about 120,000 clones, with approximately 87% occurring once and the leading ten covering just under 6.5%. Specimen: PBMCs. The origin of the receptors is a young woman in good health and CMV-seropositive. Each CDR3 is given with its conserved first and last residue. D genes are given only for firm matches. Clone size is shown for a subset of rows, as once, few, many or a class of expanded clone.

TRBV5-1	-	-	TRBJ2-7	TGCGCCAGCAGCTACGGGGACTACGAGCAGTACTTC	CASSYGDYEQYF
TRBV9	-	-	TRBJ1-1	TGTGCCAGCAGCGCCCGGGTGGAGACTGAAGCTTTCTTT	CASSARVETEAFF
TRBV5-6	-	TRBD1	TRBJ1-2	TGTGCCAGCAGCTTGGAGGGACAGGGTGCCGGGAGGACCGACTATGGCTACACCTTC	CASSLEGQGAGRTDYGYTF
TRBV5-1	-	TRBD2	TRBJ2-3	TGCGCCAGCAACTGGGCTAGCGGGGGAACCAGCACAGATACGCAGTATTTT	CASNWASGGTSTDTQYF
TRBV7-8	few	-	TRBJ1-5	TGTGCCAGCAGCCCCAGGACAGTTCTTAGCAATCAGCCCCAGCATTTT	CASSPRTVLSNQPQHF
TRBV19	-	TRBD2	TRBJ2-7	TGTGCCAGTAGTGGTGCTAGCGGGGGGTACGAGCAGTACTTC	CASSGASGGYEQYF
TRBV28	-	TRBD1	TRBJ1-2	TGTGCCAGCAGTTTGGGGACAGGGGGTATCTATGGCTACACCTTC	CASSLGTGGIYGYTF
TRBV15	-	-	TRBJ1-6	TGTGCCACCAGCAGAGAGAGGTCCAGCTCCTATAATTCACCCCTCCACTTT	CATSRERSSSYNSPLHF
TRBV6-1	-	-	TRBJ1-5	TGTGCCAGCACCTTGGCTAGCAATCAGCCCCAGCATTTT	CASTLASNQPQHF
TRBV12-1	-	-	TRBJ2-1	TGTGCCAGCAGCCGAAGGGTGCGGGGCTGCAATGAGCAGTTCTTC	CASSRRVRGCNEQFF
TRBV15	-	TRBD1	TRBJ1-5	TGTGCCACCAGCAGGCCAGGGACAGGGGTAACGAGGCAGCCCCAGCATTTT	CATSRPGTGVTRQPQHF
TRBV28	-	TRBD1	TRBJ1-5	TGTGCCAGCAGGTCCAGGGGGCCAAGCAATCAGCCCCAGCATTTT	CASRSRGPSNQPQHF
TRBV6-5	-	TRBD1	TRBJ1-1	TGTGCCAGCAGGTCCCGGGACAGGGCCGCTGAAGCTTTCTTT	CASRSRDRAAEAFF
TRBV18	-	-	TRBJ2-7	TGTGCCAGCTCACCAGAGTTAAACTACGAGCAGTACTTC	CASSPELNYEQYF
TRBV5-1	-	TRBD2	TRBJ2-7	TGCGCCAGCAGCTTGAGCGGGGTCGCCTACGAGCAGTACTTC	CASSLSGVAYEQYF
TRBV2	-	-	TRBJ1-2	TGTGCCAGCAGTGAAGGGTCGGGATTCGGCTACACCTTC	CASSEGSGFGYTF
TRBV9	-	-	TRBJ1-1	TGTGCCAGCAGCCAATTACCACAGAACACTGAAGTTTTCTTT	CASSQLPQNTEVFF
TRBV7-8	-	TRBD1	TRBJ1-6	TGTGCCAGCAGCCCCGACAGGGGGAATTCACCCCTCCACTTT	CASSPDRGNSPLHF
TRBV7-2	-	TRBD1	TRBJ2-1	TGTGCCAGCAGCTTGGAGGGACAGGGACACAATGAGCAGTTCTTC	CASSLEGQGHNEQFF
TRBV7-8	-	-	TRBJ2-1	TGTGCCAGCATCGGGCAGGGGCGGGCAAGCTCCTACAATGAGCAGTTCTTC	CASIGQGRASSYNEQFF
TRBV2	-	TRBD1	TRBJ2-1	TGTGCCAGCAGTGAAGCGCTTCGGGGACAGAATGAGCAGTTCTTC	CASSEALRGQNEQFF
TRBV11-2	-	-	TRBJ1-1	TGTGCCAGCAGCCTTTTCAGGGACATGAACACTGAAGCTTTCTTT	CASSLFRDMNTEAFF
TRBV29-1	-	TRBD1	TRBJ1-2	TGCAGCGGACAAGACGACAGGGTTGCGAGTGAAGGCTACACCTTC	CSGQDDRVASEGYTF
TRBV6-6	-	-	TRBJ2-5	TGTGCCAGCTCATCTGGCGGGGGCCCCCTCCAAGAGACCCAGTACTTC	CASSSGGGPLQETQYF
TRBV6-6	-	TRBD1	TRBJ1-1	TGTGCCAGCATCCCGACGGACAGGTTTCGCACTGAAGCTTTCTTT	CASIPTDRFRTEAFF
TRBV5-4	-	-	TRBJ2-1	TGTGCCAGCAGCTTGGGGGACACGCCCTCCTACAATGAGCAGTTCTTC	CASSLGDTPSYNEQFF
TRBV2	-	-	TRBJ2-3	TGTGCCAGCAGTGATGCCAGGGGAGACACAGATACGCAGTATTTT	CASSDARGDTDTQYF
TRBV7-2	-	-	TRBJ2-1	TGTGCCAGCAGCTTATTTGCGGTGGCGGGCAATGAGCAGTTCTTC	CASSLFAVAGNEQFF
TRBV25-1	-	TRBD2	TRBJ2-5	TGTGCCAGCAGTGAATCGGCGCTAGCGGGGGCGTCTCAAGAGACCCAGTACTTC	CASSESALAGASQETQYF